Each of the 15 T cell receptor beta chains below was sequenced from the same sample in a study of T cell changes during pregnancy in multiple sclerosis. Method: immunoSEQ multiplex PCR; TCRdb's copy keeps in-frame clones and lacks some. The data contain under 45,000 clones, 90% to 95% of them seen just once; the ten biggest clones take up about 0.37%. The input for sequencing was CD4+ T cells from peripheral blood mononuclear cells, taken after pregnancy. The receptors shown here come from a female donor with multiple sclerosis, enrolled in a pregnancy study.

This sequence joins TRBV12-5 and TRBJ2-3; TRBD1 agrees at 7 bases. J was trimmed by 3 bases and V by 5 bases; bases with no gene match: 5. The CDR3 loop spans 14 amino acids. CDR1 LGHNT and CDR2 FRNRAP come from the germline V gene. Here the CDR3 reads CASGLGRGTDTQYF. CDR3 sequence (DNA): TGTGCTAGTGGTCTGGGCAGGGGGACAGATACGCAGTATTTT.

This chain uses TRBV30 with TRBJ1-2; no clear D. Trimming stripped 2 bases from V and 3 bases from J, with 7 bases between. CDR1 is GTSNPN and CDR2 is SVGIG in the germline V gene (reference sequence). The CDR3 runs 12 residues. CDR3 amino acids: CAWSPSDYGYTF. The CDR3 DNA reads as TGTGCCTGGAGTCCCAGCGACTATGGCTACACCTTC.

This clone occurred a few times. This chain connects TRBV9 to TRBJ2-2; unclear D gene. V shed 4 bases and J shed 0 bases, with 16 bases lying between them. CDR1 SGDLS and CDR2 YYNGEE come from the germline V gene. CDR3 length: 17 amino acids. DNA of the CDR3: TGTGCCAGCAGCCCCAGGTGGGCAATCTCGAACACCGGGGAGCTGTTTTTT. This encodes CASSPRWAISNTGELFF.

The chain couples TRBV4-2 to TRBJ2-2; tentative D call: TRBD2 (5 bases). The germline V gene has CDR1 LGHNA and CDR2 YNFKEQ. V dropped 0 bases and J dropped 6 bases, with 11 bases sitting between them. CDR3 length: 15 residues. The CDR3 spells CASSQDAWEPGELFF. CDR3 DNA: TGTGCCAGCAGCCAAGACGCCTGGGAGCCCGGGGAGCTGTTTTTT.

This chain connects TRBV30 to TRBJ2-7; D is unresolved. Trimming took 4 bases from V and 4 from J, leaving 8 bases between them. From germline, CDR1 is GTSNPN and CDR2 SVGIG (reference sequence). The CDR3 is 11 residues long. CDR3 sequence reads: CAWTVGYEQYF. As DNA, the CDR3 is TGTGCCTGGACCGTCGGGTACGAGCAGTACTTC.

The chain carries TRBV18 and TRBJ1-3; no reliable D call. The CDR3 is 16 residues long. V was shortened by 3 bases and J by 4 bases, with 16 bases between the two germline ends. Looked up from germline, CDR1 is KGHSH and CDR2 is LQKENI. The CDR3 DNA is TGTGCCAGCTCACCCTACTCCGAGGGCTCCGGAAACACCATATATTTT. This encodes CASSPYSEGSGNTIYF.

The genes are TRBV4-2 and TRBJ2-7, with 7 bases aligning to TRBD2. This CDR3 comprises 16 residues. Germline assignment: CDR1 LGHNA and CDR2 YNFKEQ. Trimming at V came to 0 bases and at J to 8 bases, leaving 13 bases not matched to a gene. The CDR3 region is CASSQEGGGGRGKQYF. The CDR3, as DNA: TGTGCCAGCAGCCAAGAAGGAGGCGGGGGTCGCGGCAAGCAGTACTTC.

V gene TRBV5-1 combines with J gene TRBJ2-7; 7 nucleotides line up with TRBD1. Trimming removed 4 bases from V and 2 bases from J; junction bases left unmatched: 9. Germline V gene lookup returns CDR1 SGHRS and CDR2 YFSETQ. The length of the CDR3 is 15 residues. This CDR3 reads CASSPRTGMTYEQYF. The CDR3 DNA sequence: TGCGCCAGCAGCCCACGGACAGGTATGACCTACGAGCAGTACTTC.

CDR3 in DNA: TGTGCCAGCAGTTACTCGGTACAGATGAACACTGAAGCTTTCTTT. Amino acid sequence: CASSYSVQMNTEAFF. The chain is built from TRBV6-6 and TRBJ1-1; D ambiguous. In germline, CDR1 is MNHNY, CDR2 SVGAGI (reference sequence). CDR3 length equals 15 residues. Trimming took 0 bases from V and 0 from J, leaving 8 bases between them.

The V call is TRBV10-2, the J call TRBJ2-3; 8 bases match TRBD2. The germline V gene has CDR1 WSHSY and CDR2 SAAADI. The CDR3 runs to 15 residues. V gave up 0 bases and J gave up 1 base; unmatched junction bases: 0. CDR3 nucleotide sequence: TGCGCCAGCAGTGAGTCAGCGGGAGGCACAGATACGCAGTATTTT. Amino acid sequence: CASSESAGGTDTQYF.

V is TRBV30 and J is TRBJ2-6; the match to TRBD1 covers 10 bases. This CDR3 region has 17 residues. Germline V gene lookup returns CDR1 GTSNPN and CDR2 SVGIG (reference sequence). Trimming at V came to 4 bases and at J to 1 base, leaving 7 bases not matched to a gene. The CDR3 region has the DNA TGTGCCTGGATCCGGGACAGGGGCCGTTCTGGGGCCAACGTCCTGACTTTC. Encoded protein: CAWIRDRGRSGANVLTF.

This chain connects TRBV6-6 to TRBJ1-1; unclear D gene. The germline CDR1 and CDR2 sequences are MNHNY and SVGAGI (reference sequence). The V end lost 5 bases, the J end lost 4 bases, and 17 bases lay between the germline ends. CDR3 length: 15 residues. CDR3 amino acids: CASSREDIGVTEAFF. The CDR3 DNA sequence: TGTGCCAGCAGTCGGGAGGATATTGGGGTCACTGAAGCTTTCTTT.

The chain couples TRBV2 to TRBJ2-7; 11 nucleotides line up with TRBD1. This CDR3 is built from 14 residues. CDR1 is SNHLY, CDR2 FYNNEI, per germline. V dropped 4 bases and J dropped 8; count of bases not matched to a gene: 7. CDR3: CASSADRGPLKQYF. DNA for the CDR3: TGTGCCAGCAGTGCGGACAGGGGGCCCTTAAAGCAGTACTTC. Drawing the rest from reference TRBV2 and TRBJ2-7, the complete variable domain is EPEVTQTPSHQVTQMGQEVILRCVPISNHLYFYWYRQILGQKVEFLVSFYNNEISEKSEIFDDQFSVERPDGSNFTLKIRSTKLEDSAMYFCASSADRGPLKQYFGPGTRLTVT.

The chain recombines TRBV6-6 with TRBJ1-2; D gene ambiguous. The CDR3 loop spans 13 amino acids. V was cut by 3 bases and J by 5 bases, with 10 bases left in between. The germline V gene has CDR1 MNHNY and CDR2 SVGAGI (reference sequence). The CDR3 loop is CASSYLSGYGYTF. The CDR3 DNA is TGTGCCAGCAGTTATTTATCAGGATATGGCTACACCTTC.

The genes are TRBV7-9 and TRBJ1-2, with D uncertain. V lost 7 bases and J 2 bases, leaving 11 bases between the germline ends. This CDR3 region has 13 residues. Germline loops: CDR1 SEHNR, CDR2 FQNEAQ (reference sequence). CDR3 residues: CASNPYYNYGYTF. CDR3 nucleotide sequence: TGTGCCAGCAACCCCTACTACAACTATGGCTACACCTTC.